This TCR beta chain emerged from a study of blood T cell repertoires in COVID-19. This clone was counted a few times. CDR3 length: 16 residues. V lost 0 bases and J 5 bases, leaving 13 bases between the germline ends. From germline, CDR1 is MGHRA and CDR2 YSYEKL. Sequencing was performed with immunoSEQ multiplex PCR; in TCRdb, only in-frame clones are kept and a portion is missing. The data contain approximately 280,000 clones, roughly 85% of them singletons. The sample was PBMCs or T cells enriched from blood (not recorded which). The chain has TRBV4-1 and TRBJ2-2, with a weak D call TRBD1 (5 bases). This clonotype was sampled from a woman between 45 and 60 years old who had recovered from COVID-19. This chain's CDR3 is CASSQEGRARTGELFF. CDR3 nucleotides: TGCGCCAGCAGCCAAGAGGGCAGGGCTAGGACCGGGGAGCTGTTTTTT.